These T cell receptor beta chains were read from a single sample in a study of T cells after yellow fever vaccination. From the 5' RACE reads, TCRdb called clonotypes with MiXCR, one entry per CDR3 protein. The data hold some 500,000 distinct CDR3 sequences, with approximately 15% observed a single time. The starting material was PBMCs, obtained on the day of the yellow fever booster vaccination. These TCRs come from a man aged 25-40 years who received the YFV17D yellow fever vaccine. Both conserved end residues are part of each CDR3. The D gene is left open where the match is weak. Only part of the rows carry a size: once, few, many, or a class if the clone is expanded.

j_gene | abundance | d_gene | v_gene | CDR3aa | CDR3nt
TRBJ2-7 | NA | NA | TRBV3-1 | CASSQDRYGRGYEQYF | TGTGCCAGCAGCCAAGATCGTTACGGGAGAGGGTACGAGCAGTACTTC
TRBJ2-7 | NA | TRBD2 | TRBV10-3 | CAISEQLAEPYEQYF | TGTGCCATCAGTGAACAACTAGCGGAGCCCTACGAGCAGTACTTC
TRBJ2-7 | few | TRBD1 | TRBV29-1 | CSVLQGFSYEQYF | TGCAGCGTTTTACAGGGGTTCTCCTACGAGCAGTACTTC
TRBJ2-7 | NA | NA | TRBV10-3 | CATTGLPASYEQYF | TGTGCCACCACAGGTTTACCGGCCTCCTACGAGCAGTACTTC
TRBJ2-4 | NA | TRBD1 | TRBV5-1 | CASSLVGQGNIQYF | TGCGCCAGCAGCCTGGTAGGACAGGGAAACATTCAGTACTTC
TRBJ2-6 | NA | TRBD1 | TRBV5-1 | CASSSPPGQGTSGANVLTF | TGCGCCAGCAGCAGCCCGCCCGGACAGGGTACGAGTGGGGCCAACGTCCTGACTTTC
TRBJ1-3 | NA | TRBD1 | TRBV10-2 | CASSPDRAGNTIYF | TGCGCCAGCAGTCCCGACAGGGCTGGAAACACCATATATTTT
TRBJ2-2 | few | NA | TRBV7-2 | CASSLVEGLGTGELFF | TGTGCCAGCAGCTTAGTGGAGGGGCTCGGAACCGGGGAGCTGTTTTTT
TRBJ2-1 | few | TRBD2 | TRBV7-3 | CASSTTAGVGNEQFF | TGTGCCAGCAGCACTACAGCGGGAGTAGGCAATGAGCAGTTCTTC
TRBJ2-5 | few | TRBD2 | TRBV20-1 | CSTKSGRHQETQYF | TGCAGTACCAAAAGCGGGAGGCACCAAGAGACCCAGTACTTC
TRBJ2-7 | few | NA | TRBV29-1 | CSVETAGLEQYF | TGCAGCGTTGAAACGGCGGGGCTCGAGCAGTACTTC
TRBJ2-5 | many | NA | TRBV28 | CASSLGGRQETQYF | TGTGCCAGCAGTTTAGGGGGCCGCCAAGAGACCCAGTACTTC
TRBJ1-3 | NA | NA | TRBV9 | CASSDGTPSGNTIYF | TGTGCCAGCAGCGACGGGACACCATCTGGAAACACCATATATTTT
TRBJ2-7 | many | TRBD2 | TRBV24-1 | CATSDSASGRSYEQYF | TGTGCCACCAGTGACTCCGCTAGCGGTCGCTCCTACGAGCAGTACTTC
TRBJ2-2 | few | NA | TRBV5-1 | CASSLKPTAGELFF | TGCGCCAGCAGCTTAAAACCAACGGCCGGGGAGCTGTTTTTT
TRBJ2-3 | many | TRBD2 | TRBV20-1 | CSARDRLAGLVGTQYF | TGCAGTGCTAGAGATCGACTAGCGGGATTAGTAGGAACGCAGTATTTT
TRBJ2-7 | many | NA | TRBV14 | CASSQAPHIYEQYF | TGTGCCAGCAGCCAAGCCCCCCATATTTACGAGCAGTACTTC
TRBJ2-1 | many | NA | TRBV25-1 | CASSRRQGNEQFF | TGTGCCAGCAGTCGGAGGCAGGGAAATGAGCAGTTCTTC
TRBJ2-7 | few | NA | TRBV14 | CASSQAWYEQYF | TGTGCCAGCAGCCAAGCTTGGTACGAGCAGTACTTC
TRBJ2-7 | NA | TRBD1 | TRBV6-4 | CASRDDPVRSQGALLLEYEQYF | TGTGCCAGCAGAGACGACCCAGTCCGGAGCCAGGGGGCGCTTTTATTGGAATACGAGCAGTACTTC
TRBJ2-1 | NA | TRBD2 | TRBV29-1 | CSVVSGNGGRGQFF | TGCAGCGTTGTAAGCGGGAACGGGGGACGCGGGCAGTTCTTC